A selection of T cell receptor beta chains follows, all from one sample in a study of T cell repertoires in ileal Crohn's disease. Clones were read by immunoSEQ multiplex PCR, and TCRdb kept only the in-frame ones, dropping some. This sample has about 150 clones, with under 60% found just once. The source material was CD8+ T cells sorted from the ileum. The receptors derive from an adult with Crohn's disease. Both conserved end residues are part of each CDR3. Each record gives: V gene, clone size, CDR3 length, J gene, D gene, CDR3 protein, CDR3 DNA. The D gene is left open where the match is weak. Not every row has a clone size; where given, it reads once, few, many or a size class.

TRBV19	hyperexpanded	16	TRBJ1-1	TRBD1	CATRGTGIPMNTEAFF	TGTGCCACTAGGGGGACAGGGATCCCCATGAACACTGAAGCTTTCTTT
TRBV6-1	.	15	TRBJ1-2	.	CASSEVHTANYGYTF	TGTGCCAGCAGTGAAGTACACACAGCTAACTATGGCTACACCTTC
TRBV4-2	.	19	TRBJ2-1	TRBD2	CASSRTHRLAGGLGNEQFF	TGTGCCAGCAGCCGAACCCACCGACTAGCGGGGGGGCTCGGGAATGAGCAGTTCTTC
TRBV6-6	.	15	TRBJ1-2	TRBD1	CASSTDRGVAYGYTF	TGTGCCAGCAGCACCGACAGGGGGGTGGCCTATGGCTACACCTTC
TRBV10-1	hyperexpanded	16	TRBJ2-5	TRBD1	CASSESLNRGKETQYF	TGCGCCAGCAGTGAGTCCCTAAACAGGGGGAAAGAGACCCAGTACTTC
TRBV28	.	16	TRBJ1-6	.	CASRYDPGSYNSPLHF	TGTGCCAGCAGATATGACCCAGGCTCCTATAATTCACCCCTCCACTTT
TRBV5-1	.	15	TRBJ1-5	TRBD1	CASSSEGTVNQPQHF	TGCGCCAGCAGCTCCGAAGGGACAGTAAATCAGCCCCAGCATTTT
TRBV4-2	.	11	TRBJ1-1	.	CASSTGAEAFF	TGTGCCAGCAGCACCGGTGCTGAAGCTTTCTTT
TRBV7-4	.	13	TRBJ1-2	TRBD1	CASSPDRVYGYTF	TGTGCCAGCAGCCCGGACAGGGTCTATGGCTACACCTTC
TRBV15	once	13	TRBJ1-4	.	CATSLNLFRELFF	TGTGCCACCAGCTTGAACCTTTTTCGAGAGCTGTTTTTT
TRBV7-2	.	18	TRBJ2-2	TRBD2	CASSVTSGGRGNTGELFF	TGTGCCAGCAGCGTTACTAGCGGGGGGCGAGGGAACACCGGGGAGCTGTTTTTT
TRBV12-5	.	16	TRBJ2-3	TRBD1	CASGFPGQGMADTQYF	TGTGCTAGTGGGTTTCCGGGACAGGGGATGGCAGATACGCAGTATTTT
TRBV9	hyperexpanded	14	TRBJ2-5	.	CASSVRGGEETQYF	TGTGCCAGCAGCGTCAGGGGAGGGGAAGAGACCCAGTACTTC
TRBV6-6	few	13	TRBJ2-5	.	CASSTISGETQYF	TGTGCCAGCAGTACAATTAGCGGCGAGACCCAGTACTTC
TRBV29-1	few	13	TRBJ1-2	.	CSVGWGRDYGYTF	TGCAGCGTGGGTTGGGGGCGCGACTATGGCTACACCTTC
TRBV27	.	15	TRBJ1-6	.	CASSLVSSGGSPLHF	TGTGCCAGCAGTTTAGTATCATCGGGGGGCTCACCCCTCCACTTT
TRBV15	.	14	TRBJ2-7	TRBD2	CATSRDRGGYEQYF	TGTGCCACCAGCAGAGATCGGGGGGGCTACGAGCAGTACTTC
TRBV14	.	18	TRBJ2-6	TRBD1	CASSQSWDRGSGANVLTF	TGTGCCAGCAGCCAAAGCTGGGACAGGGGTAGTGGGGCCAACGTCCTGACTTTC
TRBV5-1	.	17	TRBJ1-1	.	CASSLEARVLLNTEAFF	TGCGCCAGCAGCTTGGAAGCCAGGGTACTCTTGAACACTGAAGCTTTCTTT
TRBV27	few	16	TRBJ1-2	.	CASSSAPRVRNYGYTF	TGTGCCAGCAGTTCCGCCCCCCGGGTTCGGAACTATGGCTACACCTTC
TRBV29-1	few	14	TRBJ1-2	TRBD1	CSVSELNRGSGYTF	TGCAGCGTAAGCGAACTGAACAGGGGAAGTGGCTACACCTTC
TRBV27	.	14	TRBJ1-6	.	CASSQPLRNSPLHF	TGTGCCAGCAGCCAACCCCTGAGGAATTCACCCCTCCACTTT
TRBV10-1	.	15	TRBJ2-3	TRBD1	CASSEGQGETDTQYF	TGCGCCAGCAGTGAGGGACAGGGGGAAACAGATACGCAGTATTTT
TRBV27	.	15	TRBJ1-2	.	CASSPHSPGWYGYTF	TGTGCCAGCAGCCCTCATTCTCCGGGGTGGTATGGCTACACCTTC
TRBV13	few	17	TRBJ2-3	TRBD1	CASSFLGQVIWADTQYF	TGTGCCAGCAGCTTCCTTGGACAGGTTATTTGGGCAGATACGCAGTATTTT
TRBV6-1	.	13	TRBJ1-5	.	CASSDRMNQPQHF	TGTGCCAGCAGTGACAGGATGAATCAGCCCCAGCATTTT
TRBV9	.	14	TRBJ1-5	.	CASSVVESGQPQHF	TGTGCCAGCAGCGTAGTGGAGTCGGGACAGCCCCAGCATTTT
TRBV16	.	14	TRBJ2-5	.	CASSQSHFRETQYF	TGTGCCAGCAGCCAATCGCACTTCCGGGAGACCCAGTACTTC
TRBV10-3	.	15	TRBJ1-5	TRBD1	CAISESQGDNQPQHF	TGTGCCATCAGTGAGTCACAGGGGGACAATCAGCCCCAGCATTTT
TRBV29-1	.	17	TRBJ1-1	.	CSVVLPSSKGPGEVAFF	TGCAGCGTTGTTTTGCCCTCCTCGAAGGGGCCGGGGGAGGTGGCTTTCTTT
TRBV6-1	.	15	TRBJ2-1	TRBD1	CASSDRTGPGGEQFF	TGTGCCAGCAGTGATCGGACAGGGCCAGGGGGTGAGCAGTTCTTC
TRBV21-1	.	12	TRBJ1-6	.	CASSRGDSPLHF	TGTGCCAGCAGCAGGGGGGATTCACCCCTCCACTTT
TRBV19	.	14	TRBJ1-1	.	CASSSFGGELEAFF	TGTGCCAGTAGTAGCTTCGGAGGGGAGCTTGAAGCTTTCTTT
TRBV7-4	.	18	TRBJ1-2	TRBD1	CASSLVGDRGEGDYGYTF	TGTGCCAGCAGCTTAGTGGGGGACAGGGGGGAAGGGGACTATGGCTACACCTTC
TRBV2	few	15	TRBJ1-5	.	CASSRTRGTNQPQHF	TGTGCCAGCAGCAGAACCAGGGGTACCAATCAGCCCCAGCATTTT
TRBV29-1	.	19	TRBJ2-6	TRBD2	CSVEDRGGKTSSGANVLTF	TGCAGCGTTGAGGACCGCGGGGGGAAAACTAGCTCTGGGGCCAACGTCCTGACTTTC
TRBV14	.	14	TRBJ1-1	.	CASSQDGASAEAFF	TGTGCCAGCAGCCAAGATGGAGCTTCGGCGGAAGCTTTCTTT
TRBV28	hyperexpanded	14	TRBJ1-1	TRBD1	CASSGLTGEEEAFF	TGTGCCAGCAGTGGGTTGACAGGGGAAGAAGAAGCTTTCTTT
TRBV27	few	15	TRBJ1-2	.	CASSRMTGPNYGYTF	TGTGCCAGCAGCCGTATGACAGGTCCTAACTATGGCTACACCTTC
TRBV2	.	15	TRBJ2-2	TRBD1	CASSVRTGATGELFF	TGTGCCAGCAGTGTAAGGACAGGGGCGACCGGGGAGCTGTTTTTT
TRBV28	.	13	TRBJ1-1	TRBD1	CASLRQGIPEAFF	TGTGCCAGTTTGAGACAGGGGATCCCTGAAGCTTTCTTT
TRBV2	.	14	TRBJ1-1	.	CASSDRVGQTEAFF	TGTGCCAGCAGTGACAGGGTCGGTCAAACGGAAGCTTTCTTT
TRBV4-1	.	16	TRBJ2-3	TRBD2	CASSQGTSVFVDTQYF	TGCGCCAGCAGCCAAGGGACTAGCGTTTTTGTGGATACGCAGTATTTT
TRBV6-4	.	21	TRBJ2-3	TRBD2	CASSDSPSTSGGDISTDTQYF	TGTGCCAGCAGTGACTCCCCCTCAACTAGCGGGGGGGACATCAGCACAGATACGCAGTATTTT
TRBV15	.	13	TRBJ1-1	.	CATSRGGNTEAFF	TGTGCCACCAGCAGAGGAGGGAACACTGAAGCTTTCTTT
TRBV5-4	few	14	TRBJ1-1	.	CASSLSHMNTEAFF	TGTGCCAGCAGCTTGTCACATATGAACACTGAAGCTTTCTTT
TRBV9	.	16	TRBJ2-3	TRBD2	CASSVTSGGATDTQYF	TGTGCCAGCAGCGTTACTAGCGGGGGGGCAACAGATACGCAGTATTTT
TRBV29-1	few	13	TRBJ1-1	.	CSVEDGDYGEAFF	TGCAGCGTTGAAGACGGGGATTACGGTGAAGCTTTCTTT
TRBV30	few	15	TRBJ2-3	TRBD2	CAWALAGATTDTQYF	TGTGCCTGGGCCTTAGCGGGGGCCACCACAGATACGCAGTATTTT
TRBV28	.	19	TRBJ2-3	TRBD2	CASSLIFILASGGADTQYF	TGTGCCAGCAGTTTAATCTTTATATTGGCTAGCGGGGGGGCAGATACGCAGTATTTT
TRBV5-1	.	23	TRBJ2-1	TRBD2	CASSLRRGWTAYGLAGGYNEQFF	TGCGCCAGCAGCCTCCGTCGGGGATGGACGGCCTACGGACTAGCGGGGGGGTACAATGAGCAGTTCTTC
TRBV28	few	14	TRBJ1-6	TRBD1	CASSFGTGNSPLHF	TGTGCCAGCAGCTTTGGGACAGGGAATTCACCCCTCCACTTT
TRBV29-1	.	14	TRBJ2-1	.	CSVELRVPYNEQFF	TGCAGCGTTGAACTCCGGGTACCCTACAATGAGCAGTTCTTC
TRBV9	.	12	TRBJ1-6	.	CASGYGNSPLHF	TGTGCCAGCGGCTACGGGAATTCACCCCTCCACTTT